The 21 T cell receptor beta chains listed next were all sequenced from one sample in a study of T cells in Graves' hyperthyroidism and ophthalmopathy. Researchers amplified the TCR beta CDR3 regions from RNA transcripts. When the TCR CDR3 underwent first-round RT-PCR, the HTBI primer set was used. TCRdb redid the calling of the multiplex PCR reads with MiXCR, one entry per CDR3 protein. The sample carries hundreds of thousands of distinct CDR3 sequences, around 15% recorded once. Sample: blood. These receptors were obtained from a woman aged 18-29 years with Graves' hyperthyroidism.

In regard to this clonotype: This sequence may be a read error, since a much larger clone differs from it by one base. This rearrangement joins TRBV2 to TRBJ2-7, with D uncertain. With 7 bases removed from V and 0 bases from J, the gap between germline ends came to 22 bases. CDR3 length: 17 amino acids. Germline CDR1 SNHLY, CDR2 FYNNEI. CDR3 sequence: CASTFRPLFPSSYEQYF. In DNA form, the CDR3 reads TGTGCCAGCACGTTCCGGCCATTATTCCCGTCCTCCTACGAGCAGTACTTC.

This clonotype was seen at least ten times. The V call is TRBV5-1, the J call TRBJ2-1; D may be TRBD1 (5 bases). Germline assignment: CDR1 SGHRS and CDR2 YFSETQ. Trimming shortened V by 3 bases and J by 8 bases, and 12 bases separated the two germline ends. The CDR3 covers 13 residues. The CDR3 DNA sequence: TGCGCCAGCAGCTCGAGTAGGGGCGATGAGCAGTTCTTC. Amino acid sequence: CASSSSRGDEQFF.

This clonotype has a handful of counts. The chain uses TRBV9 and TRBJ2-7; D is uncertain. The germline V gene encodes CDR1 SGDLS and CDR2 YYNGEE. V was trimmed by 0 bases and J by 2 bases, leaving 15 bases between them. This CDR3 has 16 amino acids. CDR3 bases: TGTGCCAGCAGCGTAGGCCTCAGGAGTAACCCCTACGAGCAGTACTTC. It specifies CASSVGLRSNPYEQYF.

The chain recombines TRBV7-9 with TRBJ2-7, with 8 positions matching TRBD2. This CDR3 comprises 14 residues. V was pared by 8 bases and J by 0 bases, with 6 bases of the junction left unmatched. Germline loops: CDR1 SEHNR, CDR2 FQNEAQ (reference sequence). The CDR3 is CASDPGGLSYEQYF. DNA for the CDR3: TGTGCCAGCGATCCGGGGGGGCTCTCCTACGAGCAGTACTTC.

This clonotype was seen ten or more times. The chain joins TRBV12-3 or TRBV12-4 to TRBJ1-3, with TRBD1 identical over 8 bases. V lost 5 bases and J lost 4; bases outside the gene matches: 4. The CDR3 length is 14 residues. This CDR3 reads CASSQRDRGNTIYF. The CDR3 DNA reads TGTGCCAGCAGTCAGAGGGACAGGGGAAACACCATATATTTT.

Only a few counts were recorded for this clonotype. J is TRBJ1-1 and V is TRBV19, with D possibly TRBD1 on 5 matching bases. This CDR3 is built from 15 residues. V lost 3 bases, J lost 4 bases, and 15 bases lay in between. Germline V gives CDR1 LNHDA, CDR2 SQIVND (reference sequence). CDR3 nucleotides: TGTGCCAGTAGTATCGCCGGGGCAGGAGCCACTGAAGCTTTCTTT. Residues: CASSIAGAGATEAFF.

CDR3 DNA: TGTGCCACCAGTGACCCCGGGGTACCGTCTAGCTCCTACAATGAGCAGTTCTTC. This codes for CATSDPGVPSSSYNEQFF. The V call is TRBV24-1, the J call TRBJ2-1, with a possible D match to TRBD2 (5 bases). This CDR3 is built from 18 residues. The germline CDR1 and CDR2 sequences are KGHDR and SFDVKD. The germline V and J ends were trimmed by 4 bases and 0 bases, with 18 bases remaining between them.

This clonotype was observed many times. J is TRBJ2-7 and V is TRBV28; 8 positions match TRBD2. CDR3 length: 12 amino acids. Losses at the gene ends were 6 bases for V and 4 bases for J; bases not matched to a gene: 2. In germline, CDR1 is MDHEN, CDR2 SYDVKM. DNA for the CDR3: TGTGCCAGCAGGGCGGGAGGATACGAGCAGTACTTC. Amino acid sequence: CASRAGGYEQYF.

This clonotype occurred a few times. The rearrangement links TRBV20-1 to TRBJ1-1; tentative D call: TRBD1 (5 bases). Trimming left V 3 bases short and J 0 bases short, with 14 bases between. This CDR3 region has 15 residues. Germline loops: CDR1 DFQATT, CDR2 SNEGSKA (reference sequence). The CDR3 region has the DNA TGCAGTGCTAGGTGGGGACGGGGTGTGAACACTGAAGCTTTCTTT. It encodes CSARWGRGVNTEAFF.

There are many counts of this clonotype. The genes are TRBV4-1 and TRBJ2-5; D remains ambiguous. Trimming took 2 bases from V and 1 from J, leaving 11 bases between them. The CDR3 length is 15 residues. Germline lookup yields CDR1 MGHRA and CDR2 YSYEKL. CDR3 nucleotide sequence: TGCGCCAGCAGCCAACTCAGCCTTCCCCAAGAGACCCAGTACTTC. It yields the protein CASSQLSLPQETQYF.

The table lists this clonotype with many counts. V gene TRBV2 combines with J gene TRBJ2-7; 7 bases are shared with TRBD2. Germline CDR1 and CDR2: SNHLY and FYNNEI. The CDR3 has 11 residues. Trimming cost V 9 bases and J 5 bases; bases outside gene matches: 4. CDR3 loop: CASSGLDEQYF. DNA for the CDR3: TGTGCCAGTAGCGGGTTGGACGAGCAGTACTTC.

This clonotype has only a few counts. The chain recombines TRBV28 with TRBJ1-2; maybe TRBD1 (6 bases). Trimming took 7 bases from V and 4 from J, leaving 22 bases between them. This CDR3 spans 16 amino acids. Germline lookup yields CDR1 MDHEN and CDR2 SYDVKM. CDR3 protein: CASTRGSWALGYGYTF. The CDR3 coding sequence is TGTGCCAGCACTAGGGGGTCCTGGGCACTAGGCTATGGCTACACCTTC.

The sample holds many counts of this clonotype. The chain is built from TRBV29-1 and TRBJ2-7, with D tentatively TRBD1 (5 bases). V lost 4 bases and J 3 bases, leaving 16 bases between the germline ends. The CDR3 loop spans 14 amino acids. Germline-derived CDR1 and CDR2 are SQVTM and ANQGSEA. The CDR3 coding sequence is TGCAGCGTTGGGTTCGGCCCAGGGAACTACGAGCAGTACTTC. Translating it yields CSVGFGPGNYEQYF.

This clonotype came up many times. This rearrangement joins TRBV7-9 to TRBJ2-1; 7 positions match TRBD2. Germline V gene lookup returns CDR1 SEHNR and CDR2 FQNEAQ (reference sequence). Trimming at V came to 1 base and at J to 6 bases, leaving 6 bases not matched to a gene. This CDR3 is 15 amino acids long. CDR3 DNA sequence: TGTGCCAGCAGCTTAGGTTTTGGGGGGGGCAATGAGCAGTTCTTC. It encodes CASSLGFGGGNEQFF. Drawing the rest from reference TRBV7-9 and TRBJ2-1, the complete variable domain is DTGVSQNPRHKITKRGQNVTFRCDPISEHNRLYWYRQTLGQGPEFLTYFQNEAQLEKSRLLSDRFSAERPKGSFSTLEIQRTEQGDSAMYLCASSLGFGGGNEQFFGPGTRLTVL.

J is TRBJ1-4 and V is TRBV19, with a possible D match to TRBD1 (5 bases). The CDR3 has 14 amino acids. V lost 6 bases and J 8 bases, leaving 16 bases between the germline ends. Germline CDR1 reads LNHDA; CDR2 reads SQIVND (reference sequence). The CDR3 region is CASRDQGRDEKLFF. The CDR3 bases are TGTGCCAGTAGGGACCAGGGCCGCGACGAAAAACTGTTTTTT.

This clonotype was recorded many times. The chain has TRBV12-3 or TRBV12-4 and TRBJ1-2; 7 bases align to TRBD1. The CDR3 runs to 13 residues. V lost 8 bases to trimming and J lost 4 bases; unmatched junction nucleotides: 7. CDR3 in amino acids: CASGDRVFYGYTF. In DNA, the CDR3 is TGTGCCAGCGGAGACAGGGTCTTCTATGGCTACACCTTC.

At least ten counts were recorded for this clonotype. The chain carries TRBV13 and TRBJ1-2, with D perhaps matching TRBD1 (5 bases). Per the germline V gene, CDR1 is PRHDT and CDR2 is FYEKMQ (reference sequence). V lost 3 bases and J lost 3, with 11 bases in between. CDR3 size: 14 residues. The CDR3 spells CASSLAGTHYGYTF. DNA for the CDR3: TGTGCCAGCAGCTTGGCCGGGACTCACTATGGCTACACCTTC.

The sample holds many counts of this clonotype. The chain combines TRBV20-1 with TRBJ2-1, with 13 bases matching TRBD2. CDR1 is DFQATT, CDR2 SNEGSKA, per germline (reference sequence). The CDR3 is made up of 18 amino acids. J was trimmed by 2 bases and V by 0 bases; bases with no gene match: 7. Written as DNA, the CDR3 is TGCAGTGCTAGAGACTCACTAGCGGGAGGGCCCACCTACAATGAGCAGTTCTTC. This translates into CSARDSLAGGPTYNEQFF.

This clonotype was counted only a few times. The CDR3: CSARPNSGANVLTF. As DNA, the CDR3 is TGCAGTGCCAGGCCCAACTCTGGGGCCAACGTCCTGACTTTC. The chain has TRBV20-1 and TRBJ2-6; D remains unclear. This CDR3 region has 14 residues. From germline, CDR1 is DFQATT and CDR2 SNEGSKA (reference sequence). V was cut by 6 bases and J by 0 bases, with 9 bases left in between.

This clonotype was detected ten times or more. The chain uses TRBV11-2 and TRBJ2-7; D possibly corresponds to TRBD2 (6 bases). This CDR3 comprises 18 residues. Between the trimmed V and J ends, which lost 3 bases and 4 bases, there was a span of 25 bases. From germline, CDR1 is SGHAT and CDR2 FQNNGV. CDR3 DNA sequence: TGTGCCAGCAGCTTTCTCCCCCGCCGGAGGGGTTACGGTTACGAGCAGTACTTC. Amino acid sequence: CASSFLPRRRGYGYEQYF.

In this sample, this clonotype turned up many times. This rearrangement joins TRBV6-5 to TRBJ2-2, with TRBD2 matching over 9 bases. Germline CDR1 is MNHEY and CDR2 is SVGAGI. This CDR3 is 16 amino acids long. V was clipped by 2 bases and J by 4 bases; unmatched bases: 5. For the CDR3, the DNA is TGTGCCAGCAGTTACCAGGCTAGCGGGACCACCGGGGAGCTGTTTTTT. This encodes CASSYQASGTTGELFF.